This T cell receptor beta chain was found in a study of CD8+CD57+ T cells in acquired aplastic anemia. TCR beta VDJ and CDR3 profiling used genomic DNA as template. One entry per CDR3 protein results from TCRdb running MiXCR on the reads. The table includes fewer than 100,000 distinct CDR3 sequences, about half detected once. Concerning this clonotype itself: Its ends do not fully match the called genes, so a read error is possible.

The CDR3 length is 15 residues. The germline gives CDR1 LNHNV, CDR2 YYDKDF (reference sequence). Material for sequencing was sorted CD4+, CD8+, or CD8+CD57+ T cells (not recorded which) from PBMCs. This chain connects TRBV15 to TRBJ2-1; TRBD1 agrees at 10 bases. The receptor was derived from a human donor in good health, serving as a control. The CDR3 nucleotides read TGTGCCAGCAGCATAACCGGGACAGGGGAGGATGAGCAGTTCTTC. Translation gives CASSITGTGEDEQFF. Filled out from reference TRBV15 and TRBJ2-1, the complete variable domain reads DAMVIQNPRYQVTQFGKPVTLSCSQTLNHNVMYWYQQKSSQAPKLLFHYYDKDFNNEADTPDNFQSRRPNTSFCFLDIRSPGLGDTAMYLCASSITGTGEDEQFFGPGTRLTVL.